This T cell receptor (beta chain) was retrieved from a study of cytomegalovirus exposure and HLA in healthy donors. Notes on the study in general: The later analysis indicated that the majority of CMV-associated TCR beta chains appeared HLA-restricted. The classifier was said to identify cytomegalovirus status with high specificity and sensitivity. Sequencing likely generated an artifact that appeared as a cluster of highly shared sequence variants.

CDR1 and CDR2 from the germline V gene are SGHRS and YFSETQ. CDR3 size: 16 residues. V was cut by 0 bases and J by 5 bases, with 15 bases left in between. Remarks on this clone: Antigen specificity is unknown. This sequence is one base from a far larger clone and is likely a read error. Different DNA sequences within this sample yield the same CDR3.

Primers for the PCR totalled 60 Vbeta and 13 Jbeta. How the authors handled the data: Some 11 million shared chains were among the approximately 87 million unique TCR beta chains that a later analysis counted. Clones were sequenced by immunoSEQ multiplex PCR, and TCRdb holds only the in-frame ones, with some missing. Clone size and the V and J calls come from that table; the DNA yielded D and trimming. Here the sample spans 89,000 or so clones, 70% to 75% being singletons. The gene calls are TRBV5-1 and TRBJ1-5, with TRBD1 as a possible D gene (6 bases). Sequencing was performed on PBMCs. The receptor's source is a man between 60 and 70 years old in good health and CMV-seronegative. CDR3 sequence (DNA): TGCGCCAGCAGCTTGGCCATTTCAGGGGACCATCAGCCCCAGCATTTT. Translation gives CASSLAISGDHQPQHF.